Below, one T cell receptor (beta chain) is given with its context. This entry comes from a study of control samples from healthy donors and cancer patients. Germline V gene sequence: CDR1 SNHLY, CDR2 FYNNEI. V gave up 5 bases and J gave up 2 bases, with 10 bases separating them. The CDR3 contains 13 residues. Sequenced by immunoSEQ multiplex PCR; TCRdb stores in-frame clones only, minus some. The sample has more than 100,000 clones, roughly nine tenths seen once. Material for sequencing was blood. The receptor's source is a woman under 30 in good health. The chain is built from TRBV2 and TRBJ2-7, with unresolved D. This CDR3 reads CASSFGQAYEQYF. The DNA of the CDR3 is TGTGCCAGCAGTTTTGGGCAGGCCTACGAGCAGTACTTC. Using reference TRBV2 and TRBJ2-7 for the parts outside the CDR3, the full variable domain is EPEVTQTPSHQVTQMGQEVILRCVPISNHLYFYWYRQILGQKVEFLVSFYNNEISEKSEIFDDQFSVERPDGSNFTLKIRSTKLEDSAMYFCASSFGQAYEQYFGPGTRLTVT.